The 2 T cell receptor beta chains below come from one sample, sequenced in a study of tumor-infiltrating lymphocytes in localized non-small cell lung cancer. TCRdb's copy holds only in-frame clones and misses some; the assay was immunoSEQ multiplex PCR. The sample yields approximately 12,000 clones, around 78% seen once. Sequencing input: lung tumor tissue. These receptors all stem from a human donor with non-small cell lung cancer.

The chain carries TRBV11-3 and TRBJ2-5, with D maybe TRBD2 (5 bases). The CDR3 sequence is 11 residues long. Germline assignment: CDR1 SGHNT and CDR2 YENEEA. V lost 4 bases, J lost 13 bases, and 13 bases lay in between. This chain's CDR3 is CASSSYGETYF. In DNA form, the CDR3 reads TGTGCCAGCAGCTCCTACGGGGAAACGTACTTC.

In this sample, this clone turned up once. The V and J genes are TRBV7-2 and TRBJ1-6, with 7 bases matching TRBD1. The CDR3 sequence is 16 residues long. The junction had 13 bases not matched to a gene; V was cut back by 5 bases and J by 9 bases. Germline V lookup: CDR1 SGHTA, CDR2 FQGNSA. CDR3 region: CASSIRQGAFPSPLHF. The CDR3 bases are TGTGCCAGCAGCATCCGACAGGGAGCCTTTCCTTCACCCCTCCACTTT. The full variable domain, completed using reference TRBV7-2 and TRBJ1-6, is GAGVSQSPSNKVTEKGKDVELRCDPISGHTALYWYRQSLGQGLEFLIYFQGNSAPDKSGLPSDRFSAERTGGSVSTLTIQRTQQEDSAVYLCASSIRQGAFPSPLHFGNGTRLTVT.